Detailed here is one T cell receptor beta chain. As yet, its antigen is unknown. These data come from a study of T cell responses to AZD1222 COVID-19 vaccine. Findings and limits, study-wide: White British people made up most donors, females outnumbered males, and clonal diversity was possibly underestimated. Of the AZD1222 recipients, only five to seven were seropositive at baseline. Vaccination with two AZD1222 doses was followed by a rise in Spike-specific TCR breadth and depth. Spike as a whole was targeted by vaccine-associated CD4 TCRs, dominant at 160-218 and 743-854.

TCRdb's table, derived via immunoSEQ multiplex PCR, lists solely in-frame clones and lacks some. The sample yields over 150,000 clones, over 75% seen once. CDR1 is MNHEY and CDR2 is SMNVEV in the germline V gene (reference sequence). Deletions cut 6 bases from V and 0 bases from J, with 18 bases between. There are 17 residues in the CDR3. This chain links TRBV27 with TRBJ1-5, with a weak D call TRBD1 (5 bases). Sequencing was performed on peripheral blood, taken on day 0 of AZD1222 vaccination. This TCR was recovered from an adult in good health. CDR3 sequence: CASRRESTVYSNQPQHF. Written as DNA, the CDR3 is TGTGCCAGCAGGAGGGAATCGACAGTCTATAGCAATCAGCCCCAGCATTTT.